The entry below describes one T cell receptor (beta chain). Its matching antigen is unknown. Time point meaning: week 35, safety follow-up. Every vaccination contained 300 ug of the mutant IDH1 20-mer peptide and was paired with topical imiquimod. The data were obtained in a study of a mutant IDH1 vaccine in newly diagnosed glioma. Study-wide context: Sex distribution of treated patients was approximately 60% male and roughly 40% female; mean age was about 40 years. Patients got radiotherapy, temozolomide, or both beforehand, and most got both. Study outcomes and limitations: Seemingly, pseudoprogression had no relation to changes in the top peripheral T cell clonotypes.

Sequenced by immunoSEQ multiplex PCR; TCRdb stores in-frame clones only, minus some. The sample yields about 69,000 clones, around nine tenths seen once. V was cut by 5 bases and J by 2 bases, with 10 bases left in between. Germline CDR1 is SQVTM and CDR2 is ANQGSEA. CDR3 length equals 14 residues. Sequences were derived from PBMCs, sampled from a glioma patient whose treatment included an IDH1 peptide vaccine. This sequence originates from a man younger than 40 with glioma. J is TRBJ2-6 and V is TRBV29-1; the D gene could be TRBD1 or TRBD2 (5 bases each). The DNA of the CDR3 is TGCAGCGTTTCTCAGGGAGCTGGGGCCAACGTCCTGACTTTC. It codes for CSVSQGAGANVLTF.